These 18 T cell receptor beta chains share one sample of origin, sequenced in a study of glioma-infiltrating T cells. Amplification of TCR alpha and beta CDR3 regions from RNA used iRepertoire nested multiplex PCR. One entry per CDR3 protein, called by TCRdb with MiXCR from the multiplex PCR reads. This table holds some 17,000 distinct CDR3 sequences, 58% found once. The sample consisted of glioma tissue, nonneoplastic brain tissue, or PBMCs (not recorded which). These receptors all stem from a human donor with low-grade glioma or glioblastoma, undergoing nonglioma brain surgery, or in good health (not recorded which).

By share, this clonotype ranks as medium-sized. This rearrangement joins TRBV7-2 to TRBJ2-7, with 9 bases fitting TRBD2. J was trimmed by 5 bases and V by 1 base; bases with no gene match: 3. CDR3 length: 14 residues. Germline CDR1 reads SGHTA; CDR2 reads FQGNSA. The CDR3 reads CASSLGSGSNEQYF. The CDR3 coding sequence is TGTGCCAGCAGCTTAGGTAGCGGGAGCAACGAGCAGTACTTC.

The chain employs TRBV20-1 and TRBJ1-5, with TRBD1 matching 10 bases. CDR1 is DFQATT, CDR2 SNEGSKA, per germline (reference sequence). V trimming: 0 bases; J trimming: 6 bases; junction bases outside the gene matches: 5. This CDR3 is 15 amino acids long. CDR3: CSAREPGQGSQPQHF. The CDR3 DNA sequence: TGCAGTGCTAGAGAGCCGGGACAGGGGTCTCAGCCCCAGCATTTT.

The J gene is TRBJ1-5, the V gene TRBV9; TRBD1 matches 9 bases. The CDR3 is 14 residues long. CDR1 and CDR2 from the germline V gene are SGDLS and YYNGEE. The V gene end was trimmed by 4 bases and the J gene end by 9 bases; junction bases not matched to a gene: 8. Written as DNA, the CDR3 is TGTGCCAGCAGCCCGGACAGGGGAGCGCGGCCCCAGCATTTT. This gives the protein CASSPDRGARPQHF.

This clonotype was recorded once. The chain joins TRBV25-1 to TRBJ1-6; D is undetermined. V lost 2 bases to trimming and J lost 3 bases, with 2 bases between them. This CDR3 is 13 amino acids long. The germline CDR1 and CDR2 sequences are MGHDK and SYGVNS. In DNA, the CDR3 is TGTGCCAGCAGTGAAGTCTATAATTCACCCCTCCACTTT. Protein sequence: CASSEVYNSPLHF.

Of note for this clonotype: One junction end does not reproduce the germline sequence, and a read error may be involved. V gene TRBV9 combines with J gene TRBJ2-3; tentatively, D is TRBD1 (6 bases). This CDR3 is 15 amino acids long. From germline, CDR1 is SGDLS and CDR2 YYNGEE. CDR3 sequence (DNA): TGTGCCAGCAGCGTAGCCAGTCTTTGGACAGATACGAAGTATTTT. The encoded protein is CASSVASLWTDTKYF. The entire variable domain, with the rest obtained from reference TRBV9 and TRBJ2-3, is as follows: DSGVTQTPKHLITATGQRVTLRCSPRSGDLSVYWYQQSLDQGLQFLIQYYNGEERAKGNILERFSAQQFPDLHSELNLSSLELGDSALYFCASSVASLWTDTKYFGPGTRLTVL.

The chain is built from TRBV20-1 and TRBJ2-1, with 10 bases aligning to TRBD2. This CDR3 has 13 amino acids. CDR1 and CDR2 from the germline V gene are DFQATT and SNEGSKA (reference sequence). The V and J ends lost 1 base and 15 bases, in that order; junction bases with no gene match: 9. CDR3 DNA sequence: TGCAGTGCTAGAGGAGCGGGGGGGAATCCATCGTTCTTC. Its translation is CSARGAGGNPSFF.

The chain uses TRBV20-1 and TRBJ2-3; tentative D call: TRBD2 (5 bases). Looked up from germline, CDR1 is DFQATT and CDR2 is SNEGSKA (reference sequence). The ends were cut back, 5 bases at V and 7 bases at J, with 13 bases in the middle. CDR3 size: 12 residues. The CDR3 spells CSAPDQRYTQYF. CDR3 DNA sequence: TGCAGTGCTCCGGACCAGCGGTATACGCAGTATTTT.

This chain connects TRBV20-1 to TRBJ1-6; possibly TRBD1 for D (5 bases). The length of the CDR3 is 13 residues. Germline V CDR1 and CDR2: DFQATT, SNEGSKA (reference sequence). V shed 3 bases and J shed 8 bases, with 11 bases lying between them. The CDR3 DNA reads TGCAGTGCTAGGGGCAGGGAATATTCACCCCTCCACTTT. Translating it yields CSARGREYSPLHF.

By share of the sample, this clonotype is medium-sized (0.01 to 0.1%). The CDR3 reads CASSYSLTDTQYF. DNA of the CDR3: TGTGCCAGCAGTTACTCCTTGACAGATACGCAGTATTTT. The rearrangement joins TRBV6-6 to TRBJ2-3; D is uncertain. The V and J ends lost 0 bases and 3 bases respectively, with 4 bases between them. The germline gives CDR1 MNHNY, CDR2 SVGAGI (reference sequence). The CDR3 length is 13 residues.

At least ten counts were recorded for this clonotype. J is TRBJ2-1 and V is TRBV12-3 or TRBV12-4; 8 bases fit TRBD1. The CDR3 spans 17 residues. After removal of 3 bases from V and 3 bases from J, the junction contained 10 bases not matched to a gene. In DNA, the CDR3 is TGTGCCAGCAGTTTCCCCCCAGACAGGGGCCACTACAATGAGCAGTTCTTC. Its protein product is CASSFPPDRGHYNEQFF.

This clonotype was seen at least ten times. CDR3: CASSRGGEYEQYF. The CDR3 DNA sequence: TGTGCCAGCAGCCGGGGCGGGGAGTACGAGCAGTACTTC. J is TRBJ2-7 and V is TRBV6-1; perhaps TRBD2 as D (6 bases). Germline loops: CDR1 MNHNS, CDR2 SASEGT. Trimming removed 6 bases at V and 4 bases at J, with 13 bases between. The CDR3 has 13 amino acids.

This clonotype showed up just once. The chain joins TRBV6-6 to TRBJ2-2; TRBD2 is a possible D gene (5 bases). Trimming cost V 6 bases and J 7 bases, with 18 bases left between them. Per the germline V gene, CDR1 is MNHNY and CDR2 is SVGAGI (reference sequence). The CDR3 runs 15 residues. This CDR3 is CASRRPTEGNGELFF. CDR3 DNA: TGTGCCAGCAGACGACCCACTGAGGGTAACGGGGAGCTGTTTTTT.

A remark on this clonotype: With a much larger clone just one base away, this may be a read error. CDR3 region: CASSLGYRGPETEAFF. CDR3 DNA sequence: TGTGCCAGCAGCCTAGGGTACAGGGGGCCGGAGACTGAAGCTTTCTTT. This chain uses TRBV3-1 with TRBJ1-1; 9 nucleotides agree with TRBD1. With V trimmed by 4 bases and J by 5 bases, 11 bases remained unmatched. Germline assignment: CDR1 LGHDT and CDR2 YNNKEL (reference sequence). There are 16 residues in the CDR3. The whole variable domain, remainder taken from reference TRBV3-1 and TRBJ1-1, is DTAVSQTPKYLVTQMGNDKSIKCEQNLGHDTMYWYKQDSKKFLKIMFSYNNKELIINETVPNRFSPKSPDKAHLNLHINSLELGDSAVYFCASSLGYRGPETEAFFGQGTRLTVV.

This clonotype showed up many times. This chain uses TRBV19 with TRBJ1-5; 7 nucleotides agree with TRBD1. Germline assignment: CDR1 LNHDA and CDR2 SQIVND (reference sequence). V gave up 8 bases and J gave up 7 bases; unmatched junction bases: 8. The CDR3 is 13 amino acids. The CDR3 DNA is TGTGCCAGTGTCGACAGGGATAGCCAGCCCCAGCATTTT. Its translation: CASVDRDSQPQHF.

CDR3 protein: CASSGTVNTEAFF. For the CDR3, the DNA is TGTGCCAGCAGCGGGACAGTGAACACTGAAGCTTTCTTT. V usage is TRBV6-5 and J usage is TRBJ1-1, with 7 bases identical to TRBD1. Germline V gene sequence: CDR1 MNHEY, CDR2 SVGAGI. V lost 6 bases, J lost 0 bases, and 1 base stayed unmatched. This CDR3 spans 13 amino acids.

The J gene is TRBJ1-5, the V gene TRBV27; D is undetermined. The V end was cut by 4 bases, the J end by 0 bases, with 7 bases between. CDR3 length: 14 amino acids. Germline values: CDR1 MNHEY, CDR2 SMNVEV (reference sequence). The DNA of the CDR3 is TGTGCCAGCAGTTCTCCCAATAGCAATCAGCCCCAGCATTTT. Translation: CASSSPNSNQPQHF.

The rearrangement uses TRBV20-1 and TRBJ2-7; maybe TRBD2 (6 bases). V lost 4 bases, J lost 0 bases, and 10 bases lay in between. Germline V lookup: CDR1 DFQATT, CDR2 SNEGSKA (reference sequence). The CDR3 sequence is 13 residues long. The CDR3 region has the DNA TGCAGTGCTACTAGCGTCTCCTCCTACGAGCAGTACTTC. Protein sequence: CSATSVSSYEQYF.

The chain couples TRBV7-9 to TRBJ1-3; weak D call: TRBD1 (6 bases). V lost 5 bases to trimming and J lost 8 bases, with 22 bases between them. The germline gives CDR1 SEHNR, CDR2 FQNEAQ (reference sequence). The CDR3 is 16 residues long. The CDR3 is CASSPGSSNRGDTIYF. CDR3 bases: TGTGCCAGCAGCCCGGGCTCCTCTAATAGGGGGGACACCATATATTTT.